This T cell receptor (beta chain) was profiled in a study of T cells in Graves' hyperthyroidism and ophthalmopathy. Broader study findings: Ophthalmopathy, which appeared later, was predicted by the model a median 6.5 months before onset.

The TCR beta CDR3 regions underwent amplification using RNA transcripts as the source. An initial round of RT-PCR targeting the TCR CDR3 relied on the HTBI primer set. In TCRdb, the multiplex PCR reads were re-called with MiXCR into one record per CDR3 protein. The repertoire consists of roughly 360,000 distinct CDR3 sequences, with roughly 14% occurring once and the leading ten covering less than 25%. This clonotype was seen ten or more times. Antigen: not known. The CDR3 spans 16 residues. The germline gives CDR1 SGHAT, CDR2 FQNNGV. Trimming cost V 5 bases and J 5 bases; bases outside gene matches: 12.

This TCR was recovered from a man aged 25-45 years with Graves' hyperthyroidism that later progressed to Graves' ophthalmopathy. Sequencing used blood. This chain uses TRBV11-2 with TRBJ2-7, with TRBD1 matching over 10 bases. The CDR3 loop is CASSARDRGPPHEQYF. As DNA, the CDR3 is TGTGCCAGCAGCGCGAGGGACAGGGGCCCCCCCCACGAGCAGTACTTC.